This T cell receptor (beta chain) comes out of a study of OX40 agonist ivuxolimab in advanced cancers. CDR1 and CDR2 from the germline V gene are SGHNT and YENEEA. V was clipped by 3 bases and J by 5 bases; unmatched bases: 1. The CDR3 has 14 amino acids. Some clones are missing from TCRdb's copy, which holds only in-frame ones; the method was immunoSEQ multiplex PCR. The table lists tens of thousands of clones, around 90% of them singletons. This sample comprised CD4+ or CD8+ T cells sorted from blood, obtained in a trial of the OX40 agonist ivuxolimab. This receptor was obtained from an adult with an advanced solid tumor such as melanoma, head and neck, liver or kidney cancer. The V and J genes are TRBV11-3 and TRBJ2-5, with 12 bases lining up with TRBD2. This chain's CDR3 is CASSLGLAGETQYF. The CDR3 nucleotides are TGTGCCAGCAGCTTGGGACTAGCGGGCGAGACCCAGTACTTC.